A single sample gave rise to the 25 T cell receptor beta chains below, sequenced in a study of blood T cells in healthy people across ages. Primed by a sample-barcoded 5' primer and a J-beta primer mix, a second PCR proceeded for about 7 to 11 cycles. TCRdb re-called the 5' RACE reads with MiXCR, one entry per CDR3 protein. Here the sample spans about 1,500,000 distinct CDR3 sequences, approximately 28% being singletons. Source material: blood. The receptor source for this set is a woman under 40 in good health.

The CDR3: CSGMDASGSDEQFF. The CDR3 bases are TGCAGCGGGATGGACGCTAGCGGGAGTGATGAGCAGTTCTTC. The rearrangement joins TRBV29-1 to TRBJ2-1, with 10 bases identical to TRBD2. This CDR3 has 14 amino acids. The J segment lost 8 bases and the V segment lost 7 bases, leaving 11 bases of the junction unmatched. Germline assignment: CDR1 SQVTM and CDR2 ANQGSEA.

The genes are TRBV7-2 and TRBJ2-2; possibly TRBD1 or TRBD2 for D (5 bases each). CDR3 length equals 15 residues. The germline gives CDR1 SGHTA, CDR2 FQGNSA. V lost 0 bases and J 5 bases, leaving 10 bases between the germline ends. The CDR3 DNA sequence: TGTGCCAGCAGCTTAGCGATGAGGGGTACCGGGGAGCTGTTTTTT. Protein: CASSLAMRGTGELFF.

CDR3 amino acids: CASSLAHLSTDTQYF. CDR3 DNA: TGTGCCAGCAGCCTGGCCCACCTCAGCACAGATACGCAGTATTTT. The chain carries TRBV7-2 and TRBJ2-3; D not certain. V dropped 5 bases and J dropped 0 bases, with 12 bases sitting between them. This CDR3 spans 15 amino acids. Per the germline V gene, CDR1 is SGHTA and CDR2 is FQGNSA.

This clonotype was picked up many times. The CDR3 reads CASSARTSSDEQFF. Written as DNA, the CDR3 is TGTGCCAGCAGCGCGCGGACTAGTTCCGATGAGCAGTTCTTC. The chain has TRBV5-4 and TRBJ2-1, with 7 bases identical to TRBD2. V lost 4 bases and J lost 8; bases outside the gene matches: 9. The CDR3 sequence is 14 residues long. Per the germline V gene, CDR1 is SGHNT and CDR2 is YYREEE (reference sequence).

V usage is TRBV21-1 and J usage is TRBJ2-1; the tabulated D call, TRBD1, remains unverified against the DNA. TRBV21-1 is assigned pseudogene status. There are 19 residues in the CDR3. CDR3 nucleotides: TGTGCCAGCAGCAAAGTAAGGGACCCGGGCCGTAGCTCCTACAATGAGCAGTTCTTC. Residues: CASSKVRDPGRSSYNEQFF.

The J gene is TRBJ2-1, the V gene TRBV12-3 or TRBV12-4, with 7 bases lining up with TRBD2. The CDR3 has 14 amino acids. The V and J ends lost 6 bases and 8 bases, in that order; junction bases with no gene match: 10. The CDR3 coding sequence is TGTGCCAGCAGGGAAAGGGCGGGAGAGGATGAGCAGTTCTTC. This sequence encodes CASRERAGEDEQFF.

This clonotype was detected ten times or more. The rearrangement joins TRBV12-3 or TRBV12-4 to TRBJ2-7; 7 bases fit TRBD2. This CDR3 contains 13 residues. Losses at the gene ends were 6 bases for V and 3 bases for J; bases not matched to a gene: 5. The CDR3 region has the DNA TGTGCCAGCAGAGCTCTAGCGGACTACGAGCAGTACTTC. Its protein product is CASRALADYEQYF.

As to this clonotype: With a much larger clone just one base away, this may be a read error. The genes are TRBV20-1 and TRBJ2-1, with TRBD2 matching 7 bases. The V gene end was trimmed by 4 bases and the J gene end by 7 bases; junction bases not matched to a gene: 10. Per germline, CDR1 DFQATT and CDR2 SNEGSKA (reference sequence). This CDR3 spans 14 amino acids. This CDR3 reads CSAKGLVGENEQFF. The DNA for the CDR3 is TGCAGTGCTAAAGGACTAGTGGGAGAGAATGAGCAGTTCTTC.

As regards this clonotype: Relative to the germline gene, one junction end is altered; a read error may explain this. The J gene is TRBJ2-1, the V gene TRBV5-5, with TRBD2 matching over 8 bases. Germline V CDR1 and CDR2: SGHKS, YYEKEE (reference sequence). The CDR3 loop spans 15 amino acids. The CDR3, as DNA: TGTGCCAGTAGCTACCGGGAGGGCCTGGACAATGAGCAGTTCTTC. It yields the protein CASSYREGLDNEQFF.

The genes are TRBV20-1 and TRBJ2-3, with TRBD2 matching over 8 bases. Germline loops: CDR1 DFQATT, CDR2 SNEGSKA (reference sequence). The CDR3 sequence is 13 residues long. V was pared by 4 bases and J by 4 bases, with 4 bases of the junction left unmatched. CDR3 DNA sequence: TGCAGTGCTAAGACTAGCGTCCCAGATACGCAGTATTTT. Its protein is CSAKTSVPDTQYF.

This clonotype was recorded at least ten times. The chain employs TRBV4-1 and TRBJ2-3; D is possibly TRBD1 (5 bases). V dropped 0 bases and J dropped 8 bases, with 12 bases sitting between them. The CDR3 sequence is 14 residues long. The germline CDR1 and CDR2 sequences are MGHRA and YSYEKL. The CDR3 is CASSQDQQATTQYF. The CDR3 DNA sequence: TGCGCCAGCAGCCAAGACCAACAGGCGACTACGCAGTATTTT.

At least ten counts were recorded for this clonotype. V and J are TRBV5-5 and TRBJ2-7; the D gene is possibly TRBD2 (6 bases). Trimming took 1 base from V and 7 from J, leaving 9 bases between them. CDR3 length equals 12 residues. CDR1 is SGHKS and CDR2 is YYEKEE in the germline V gene (reference sequence). The CDR3 sequence is CASSLFGGEQYF. CDR3 bases: TGTGCCAGCAGCTTGTTCGGGGGTGAGCAGTACTTC.

The chain employs TRBV18 and TRBJ2-4; tentative D call: TRBD2 (6 bases). V dropped 0 bases and J dropped 2 bases, with 8 bases sitting between them. This CDR3 contains 15 residues. Germline values: CDR1 KGHSH, CDR2 LQKENI. The CDR3 bases are TGTGCCAGCTCACCACCCGGGGGTACCAAAAACATTCAGTACTTC. As protein: CASSPPGGTKNIQYF.

To note about this clonotype: The junction and the germline gene differ at one end; a read error may be behind it. The gene calls are TRBV9 and TRBJ2-7, with D possibly being TRBD2 (6 bases). Germline V gene sequence: CDR1 SGDLS, CDR2 YYNGEE. The CDR3 runs 15 residues. Here the CDR3 reads CVSSVAAGIPYEQYF. The CDR3 DNA is TGTGTCAGCAGCGTAGCGGCAGGGATCCCCTACGAGCAGTACTTC.

The chain couples TRBV7-9 to TRBJ1-1, with a weak D call TRBD1 (5 bases). Per germline, CDR1 SEHNR and CDR2 FQNEAQ (reference sequence). The CDR3 runs 15 residues. Trimming shortened V by 5 bases and J by 0 bases, and 13 bases separated the two germline ends. In DNA form, the CDR3 reads TGTGCCAGCAGCCCGCTCAGGGAATTGAACACTGAAGCTTTCTTT. Its translation is CASSPLRELNTEAFF.

This clonotype was observed a few times. The chain carries TRBV7-9 and TRBJ1-2; D gene uncertain. Trimming took 0 bases from V and 1 from J, leaving 3 bases between them. From germline, CDR1 is SEHNR and CDR2 FQNEAQ (reference sequence). CDR3 length: 13 amino acids. CDR3 sequence (DNA): TGTGCCAGCAGCTTAGCTAATAACTATGGCTACACCTTC. It yields the protein CASSLANNYGYTF. The whole variable domain, remainder taken from reference TRBV7-9 and TRBJ1-2, is DTGVSQNPRHKITKRGQNVTFRCDPISEHNRLYWYRQTLGQGPEFLTYFQNEAQLEKSRLLSDRFSAERPKGSFSTLEIQRTEQGDSAMYLCASSLANNYGYTFGSGTRLTVV.

This clonotype was observed a handful of times. The chain carries TRBV7-9 and TRBJ2-7; 7 bases are shared with TRBD2. Germline-derived CDR1 and CDR2 are SEHNR and FQNEAQ (reference sequence). The CDR3 totals 16 residues. Trimming removed 1 base from V and 5 bases from J; junction bases left unmatched: 11. CDR3 protein: CASSLEGTTPEDEQYF. The CDR3 DNA reads as TGTGCCAGCAGCTTAGAAGGGACTACCCCCGAGGACGAGCAGTACTTC.

The rearrangement joins TRBV7-2 to TRBJ2-3; maybe TRBD2 (6 bases). CDR3 size: 13 residues. The ends were cut back, 5 bases at V and 8 bases at J, with 14 bases in the middle. Germline V gives CDR1 SGHTA, CDR2 FQGNSA. Here the CDR3 reads CASSPALEGTQYF. DNA of the CDR3: TGTGCCAGCAGCCCAGCCTTGGAGGGTACGCAGTATTTT. The full variable domain, with the rest looked up from reference TRBV7-2 and TRBJ2-3, is GAGVSQSPSNKVTEKGKDVELRCDPISGHTALYWYRQSLGQGLEFLIYFQGNSAPDKSGLPSDRFSAERTGGSVSTLTIQRTQQEDSAVYLCASSPALEGTQYFGPGTRLTVL.

J is TRBJ1-2 and V is TRBV2; 9 nucleotides match TRBD1. The CDR3 length is 13 residues. CDR1 and CDR2 (germline): SNHLY, FYNNEI. V shed 8 bases, J shed 6 bases, and the junction held 7 bases outside the gene matches. CDR3 residues: CASGPGTGNGYTF. CDR3 in DNA: TGTGCCAGCGGTCCGGGGACAGGGAATGGCTACACCTTC.

The rearrangement links TRBV29-1 to TRBJ2-7; 7 bases align to TRBD1. V gave up 7 bases and J gave up 7 bases; unmatched junction bases: 13. CDR1 SQVTM and CDR2 ANQGSEA come from the germline V gene. The CDR3 has 13 amino acids. The CDR3 protein is CSARTGAWGEQYF. CDR3 nucleotide sequence: TGCAGCGCCAGGACAGGAGCCTGGGGTGAGCAGTACTTC.

J is TRBJ2-5 and V is TRBV27; 8 positions agree with TRBD2. This CDR3 is 18 amino acids long. Trimming cost V 5 bases and J 1 base; bases outside gene matches: 15. The germline V gene encodes CDR1 MNHEY and CDR2 SMNVEV (reference sequence). This chain's CDR3 is CASSPNRGPRGGQETQYF. The CDR3 DNA is TGTGCCAGCAGTCCAAACCGAGGTCCCCGGGGGGGCCAAGAGACCCAGTACTTC.

The V and J genes are TRBV29-1 and TRBJ1-1, with D maybe TRBD1 (5 bases). CDR3 size: 13 residues. Per the germline V gene, CDR1 is SQVTM and CDR2 is ANQGSEA. V gave up 5 bases and J gave up 1 base, with 11 bases separating them. CDR3: CSVIRQTNTEAFF. The CDR3 DNA follows: TGCAGCGTTATCCGACAGACGAACACTGAAGCTTTCTTT.

This clonotype was found a few times. In nucleotides, the CDR3 is TGCAGCGTTGAAGGGGGGGGGGCCCAAGAGACCCAGTACTTC. It yields the protein CSVEGGGAQETQYF. This chain uses TRBV29-1 with TRBJ2-5, with D possibly being TRBD2 (7 bases). Germline assignment: CDR1 SQVTM and CDR2 ANQGSEA. V was pared by 1 base and J by 1 base, with 10 bases between. This CDR3 is 14 amino acids long.

The gene calls are TRBV10-1 and TRBJ2-1; D may correspond to TRBD1 or TRBD2 (5 bases each). The CDR3 spans 15 residues. Germline values: CDR1 WNHNN, CDR2 SYGVQD (reference sequence). V was cut by 0 bases and J by 5 bases, with 11 bases left in between. CDR3 bases: TGCGCCAGCAGTGAGTCGAGGGGTTTGGACAATGAGCAGTTCTTC. This encodes CASSESRGLDNEQFF.

The J gene is TRBJ1-1, the V gene TRBV7-9; a possible D gene is TRBD1 (5 bases). This CDR3 is built from 13 residues. V lost 4 bases, J lost 8 bases, and 14 bases lay in between. Germline V lookup: CDR1 SEHNR, CDR2 FQNEAQ (reference sequence). The CDR3 region has the DNA TGTGCCAGCAGCTCCGCCGACAGAATCGAAGCTTTCTTT. Its translation is CASSSADRIEAFF.